Described below is a single TCR beta chain sequence and its context. Its target is unknown. The protocol was immunoSEQ multiplex PCR, while the TCRdb copy is restricted to in-frame clones and leaves out a portion. The table includes about 2.1 million clones, around 95% detected once. These data come from a study of shared clonotypes between healthy human individuals. About the study: Each donor's CD8 memory used one plate, CD8 naive two, each CD4 subset three.

Positively selected for CCR7, the CD45RO-negative cells used as naive CD8 cells excluded terminally differentiated effector memory CD45RA+ cells. Findings and limits, study-wide: The study sampled only blood, and tissue repertoires likely differ.

Sequencing was performed on naive CD8+ T cells from PBMCs. The TCR originated in a man younger than 35 in good health. Some clones in this sample may be carry-over from other donors' samples.

The CDR3: CASSQRTVGYEQYF. The CDR3 DNA is TGTGCCAGCAGTCAGAGGACGGTTGGCTACGAGCAGTACTTC. V and J are TRBV28 and TRBJ2-7; D call uncertain. V lost 5 bases and J 3 bases, leaving 14 bases between the germline ends. Germline V CDR1 and CDR2: MDHEN, SYDVKM. The CDR3 is made up of 14 amino acids.